The next 19 T cell receptor beta chains were all read from a single sample in a study of blood T cell repertoires in COVID-19 (dated by TCRdb to 2019 to 2021). Libraries were constructed by the immunoSEQ multiplex PCR assay. TCRdb took this table from immuneACCESS and kept in-frame rearrangements with V and J called. Such tables lack part of the clones; where checked against another copy, unresolved V genes explain under half of the gap, and the rest is unexplained. The sample records fewer than 500,000 clones, about 85% of which are singletons. Together, the top ten hold 0.65% to 0.9% of the sample. The sample consisted of PBMCs or T cells enriched from blood (not recorded which). These receptors came from a woman aged 18-29 years who had recovered from COVID-19.

The V call is TRBV6-2 or TRBV6-3, the J call TRBJ2-2, with D perhaps TRBD1 (6 bases). Germline CDR1 reads MNHEY; CDR2 reads SVGEGT. CDR3 length: 14 residues. V was trimmed by 2 bases and J by 6 bases, leaving 10 bases between them. As DNA, the CDR3 is TGTGCCAGCAGTTACGTCAGGGGAGCCGGGGAGCTGTTTTTT. Its translation: CASSYVRGAGELFF.

The chain employs TRBV15 and TRBJ1-5; D is unclear. The CDR3 contains 16 residues. CDR1 LNHNV and CDR2 YYDKDF come from the germline V gene (reference sequence). V was cut by 0 bases and J by 0 bases, with 9 bases left in between. CDR3 sequence reads: CATSRDREYSNQPQHF. The CDR3 bases are TGTGCCACCAGCAGAGATCGAGAGTATAGCAATCAGCCCCAGCATTTT.

This clone was picked up one time. This chain joins TRBV5-1 and TRBJ2-7; 8 bases are a match to TRBD1. Trimming took 0 bases from V and 5 from J; bases not matched to a gene: 4. This CDR3 spans 14 amino acids. The germline gives CDR1 SGHRS, CDR2 YFSETQ. In DNA, the CDR3 is TGCGCCAGCAGCTTGGGGCAGGGGGCCGACGAGCAGTACTTC. Encoded protein: CASSLGQGADEQYF.

The J gene is TRBJ1-1, the V gene TRBV5-1; D remains unclear. Germline V gene sequence: CDR1 SGHRS, CDR2 YFSETQ. The CDR3 has 18 amino acids. The V and J ends lost 1 base and 6 bases respectively, with 25 bases between them. CDR3 coding DNA: TGCGCCAGCAGCTTGCGCCCTCGAACATACAACACTATTCCTGAAGCTTTCTTT. It yields the protein CASSLRPRTYNTIPEAFF.

V gene TRBV9 combines with J gene TRBJ2-2; possible D gene TRBD2, 5 bases. Trimming pared 0 bases from V and 10 bases from J, leaving 13 bases between. The CDR3 totals 14 residues. CDR1 SGDLS and CDR2 YYNGEE come from the germline V gene. CDR3 bases: TGTGCCAGCAGCGTAGTACCCCTCGGGGAGGAGCTGTTTTTT. Protein: CASSVVPLGEELFF.

The chain combines TRBV5-1 with TRBJ1-5, with 7 bases aligning to TRBD1. The germline V gene has CDR1 SGHRS and CDR2 YFSETQ. V lost 4 bases, J lost 4 bases, and 5 bases stayed unmatched. The CDR3 consists of 14 residues. The CDR3, as DNA: TGCGCCAGCAGCCGGGACAGTAGTAATCAGCCCCAGCATTTT. It specifies CASSRDSSNQPQHF.

This clone is a singleton in its sample. The chain links TRBV5-1 to TRBJ2-6; D gene unclear. V lost 9 bases and J lost 0, with 19 bases in between. This CDR3 is built from 17 residues. CDR1 is SGHRS, CDR2 YFSETQ, per germline. CDR3 sequence: CATTGSLPSSGANVLTF. The CDR3, as DNA: TGCGCCACTACCGGGTCCTTACCATCCTCTGGGGCCAACGTCCTGACTTTC.

This clone was seen once. The chain combines TRBV28 with TRBJ1-6, with 7 bases identical to TRBD1. CDR3 length: 16 residues. The trim removed 4 bases at V and 4 bases at J, leaving 7 bases unmatched. CDR1 is MDHEN, CDR2 SYDVKM, per germline. CDR3 amino acids: CASSSPGTDYNSPLHF. The CDR3 region has the DNA TGTGCCAGCAGTTCCCCCGGGACAGATTATAATTCACCCCTCCACTTT.

The gene calls are TRBV2 and TRBJ1-4; 7 bases are a match to TRBD1. Trimming took 8 bases from V and 8 from J; bases not matched to a gene: 23. The CDR3 consists of 18 residues. Germline CDR1 is SNHLY and CDR2 is FYNNEI. CDR3: CASYSPDPRRDREEKLFF. The CDR3 DNA reads as TGTGCCAGCTATTCCCCTGACCCTCGACGGGACAGAGAGGAAAAACTGTTTTTT.

This chain uses TRBV5-1 with TRBJ1-3; D unclear. The CDR3 sequence is 15 residues long. Trimming stripped 0 bases from V and 2 bases from J, with 9 bases between. Germline V CDR1 and CDR2: SGHRS, YFSETQ. This CDR3 is CASSLVPGTGNTIYF. CDR3 nucleotide sequence: TGCGCCAGCAGCTTGGTCCCGGGGACTGGAAACACCATATATTTT.

This chain uses TRBV11-2 with TRBJ2-3; TRBD2 aligns across 9 bases. CDR3 length: 16 amino acids. With V trimmed by 3 bases and J by 0 bases, 4 bases remained unmatched. Germline values: CDR1 SGHAT, CDR2 FQNNGV. The CDR3 nucleotides are TGTGCCAGCAGCTTGGTAGCGGGGGAGAGCACAGATACGCAGTATTTT. Protein: CASSLVAGESTDTQYF.

The chain uses TRBV4-1 and TRBJ1-5; D ambiguous. Trimming pared 0 bases from V and 7 bases from J, leaving 7 bases between. Germline V gene sequence: CDR1 MGHRA, CDR2 YSYEKL. The CDR3 totals 13 residues. CDR3: CASSQDVVQPQHF. CDR3 bases: TGCGCCAGCAGCCAAGACGTCGTGCAGCCCCAGCATTTT.

The rearrangement links TRBV28 to TRBJ1-5; 10 bases are a match to TRBD1. The V gene's germline CDR1 is MDHEN and CDR2 SYDVKM. The CDR3 consists of 22 residues. J was trimmed by 0 bases and V by 4 bases; bases with no gene match: 21. The CDR3 coding sequence is TGTGCCAGCAGTTCTCCGGGACAGGGGATAATCGTGGTGGGAACTAGCAATCAGCCCCAGCATTTT. Protein product: CASSSPGQGIIVVGTSNQPQHF. Looking up the rest from reference TRBV28 and TRBJ1-5 gives the full variable domain: DVKVTQSSRYLVKRTGEKVFLECVQDMDHENMFWYRQDPGLGLRLIYFSYDVKMKEKGDIPEGYSVSREKKERFSLILESASTNQTSMYLCASSSPGQGIIVVGTSNQPQHFGDGTRLSIL.

The chain uses TRBV7-2 and TRBJ1-1; 8 nucleotides match TRBD1. CDR3 length: 14 residues. After removal of 6 bases from V and 3 bases from J, the junction contained 6 bases not matched to a gene. Germline V CDR1 and CDR2: SGHTA, FQGNSA. The CDR3, as DNA: TGTGCCAGCAGACGTAACAGGGGGGACACTGAAGCTTTCTTT. Amino acids: CASRRNRGDTEAFF.

The V and J genes are TRBV19 and TRBJ1-2, with D perhaps matching TRBD1 (6 bases). The V and J ends lost 6 bases and 0 bases respectively, with 14 bases between them. CDR3 size: 15 residues. Germline CDR1 LNHDA, CDR2 SQIVND (reference sequence). The DNA for the CDR3 is TGTGCCAGTAGCATGTGGGACATAGCTAACTATGGCTACACCTTC. It is translated as CASSMWDIANYGYTF.

The V and J genes are TRBV2 and TRBJ2-2; possible D gene TRBD1, 6 bases. The CDR3 contains 15 residues. Germline values: CDR1 SNHLY, CDR2 FYNNEI. V shed 7 bases and J shed 7 bases, with 19 bases lying between them. The CDR3 coding sequence is TGTGCCAGCACCCGGGACATAGGGATCGACGGGGAGCTGTTTTTT. Amino acids: CASTRDIGIDGELFF. Complete variable domain (other parts from reference TRBV2 and TRBJ2-2): EPEVTQTPSHQVTQMGQEVILRCVPISNHLYFYWYRQILGQKVEFLVSFYNNEISEKSEIFDDQFSVERPDGSNFTLKIRSTKLEDSAMYFCASTRDIGIDGELFFGEGSRLTVL.

The chain is built from TRBV13 and TRBJ2-4, with a weak D call TRBD1 (6 bases). CDR3 length: 13 residues. Germline-derived CDR1 and CDR2 are PRHDT and FYEKMQ (reference sequence). Trimming left V 3 bases short and J 5 bases short, with 8 bases between. The CDR3 DNA reads as TGTGCCAGCAGCTTGGACAGTCAAAACATTCAGTACTTC. Its protein product is CASSLDSQNIQYF.

The chain links TRBV5-1 to TRBJ1-1, with D possibly TRBD1 on 5 matching bases. V lost 4 bases, J lost 0 bases, and 10 bases lay in between. Germline V CDR1 and CDR2: SGHRS, YFSETQ. CDR3 length: 14 residues. CDR3 sequence: CASSPWTLNTEAFF. The CDR3 bases are TGCGCCAGCAGCCCCTGGACACTGAACACTGAAGCTTTCTTT. The whole variable domain, filled in from reference TRBV5-1 and TRBJ1-1, reads KAGVTQTPRYLIKTRGQQVTLSCSPISGHRSVSWYQQTPGQGLQFLFEYFSETQRNKGNFPGRFSGRQFSNSRSEMNVSTLELGDSALYLCASSPWTLNTEAFFGQGTRLTVV.

The genes are TRBV3-1 (or the pseudogene TRBV3-2) and TRBJ1-5, with a tentative D call TRBD1 (6 bases). The V end was cut by 4 bases, the J end by 14 bases, with 15 bases between. The CDR3 runs 12 residues. The V gene's germline CDR1 is LGHDT and CDR2 YNNKEL (reference sequence). The CDR3 DNA reads as TGTGCCAGCAGCCTCAACGGACAGACCAAGCATTTT. Translating gives CASSLNGQTKHF.